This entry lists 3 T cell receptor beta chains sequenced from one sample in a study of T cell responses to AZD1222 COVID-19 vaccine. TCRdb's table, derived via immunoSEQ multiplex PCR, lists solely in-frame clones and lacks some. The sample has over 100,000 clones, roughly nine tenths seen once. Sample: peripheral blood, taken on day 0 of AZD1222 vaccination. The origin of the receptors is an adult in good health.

CDR3 in amino acids: CASSVGTALSTEAFF. The CDR3 DNA sequence: TGTGCCAGCAGCGTCGGGACAGCCTTGAGCACTGAAGCTTTCTTT. This sequence joins TRBV9 and TRBJ1-1; 7 bases map to TRBD1. The trim removed 2 bases at V and 4 bases at J, leaving 8 bases unmatched. Per the germline V gene, CDR1 is SGDLS and CDR2 is YYNGEE. The CDR3 runs to 15 residues.

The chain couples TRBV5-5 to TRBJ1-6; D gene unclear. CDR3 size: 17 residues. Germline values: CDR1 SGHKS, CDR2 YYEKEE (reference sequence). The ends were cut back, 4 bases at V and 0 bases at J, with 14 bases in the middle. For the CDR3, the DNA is TGTGCCAGCAGCATCGCCGGGCCGAGCTCCTATAATTCACCCCTCCACTTT. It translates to CASSIAGPSSYNSPLHF.

CDR3 loop: CASSLGQGARETQYF. The CDR3 nucleotides are TGTGCCAGCAGTTTAGGGCAGGGGGCAAGAGAGACCCAGTACTTC. The rearrangement joins TRBV28 to TRBJ2-5, with 8 bases lining up with TRBD1. The CDR3 totals 15 residues. The V gene's germline CDR1 is MDHEN and CDR2 SYDVKM. V lost 2 bases and J lost 4; bases outside the gene matches: 6.